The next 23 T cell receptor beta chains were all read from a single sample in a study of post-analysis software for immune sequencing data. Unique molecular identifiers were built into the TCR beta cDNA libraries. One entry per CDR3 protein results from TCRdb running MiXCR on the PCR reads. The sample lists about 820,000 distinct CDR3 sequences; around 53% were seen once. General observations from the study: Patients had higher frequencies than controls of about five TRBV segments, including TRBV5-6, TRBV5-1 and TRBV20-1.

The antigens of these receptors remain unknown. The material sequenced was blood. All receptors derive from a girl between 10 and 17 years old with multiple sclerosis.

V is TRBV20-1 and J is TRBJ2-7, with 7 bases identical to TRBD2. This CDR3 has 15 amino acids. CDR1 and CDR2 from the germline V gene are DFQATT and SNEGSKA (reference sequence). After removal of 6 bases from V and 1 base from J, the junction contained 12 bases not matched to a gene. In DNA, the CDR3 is TGCAGTGCGGATCATGAAGGGCGGGAGTCCTACGAGCAGTACTTC. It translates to CSADHEGRESYEQYF.

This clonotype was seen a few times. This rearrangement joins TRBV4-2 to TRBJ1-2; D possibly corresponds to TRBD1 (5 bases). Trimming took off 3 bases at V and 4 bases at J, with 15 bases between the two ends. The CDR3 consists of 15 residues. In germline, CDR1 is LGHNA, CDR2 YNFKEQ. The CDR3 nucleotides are TGTGCCAGCAGCCAGGCCGGGACGGCTGTCTATGGCTACACCTTC. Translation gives CASSQAGTAVYGYTF.

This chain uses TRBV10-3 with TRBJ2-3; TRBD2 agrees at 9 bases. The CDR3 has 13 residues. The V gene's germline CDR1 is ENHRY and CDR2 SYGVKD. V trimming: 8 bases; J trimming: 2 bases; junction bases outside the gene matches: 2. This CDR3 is CAIEREDTDTQYF. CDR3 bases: TGTGCCATCGAGCGGGAGGACACAGATACGCAGTATTTT.

CDR3 in DNA: TGTGCCAGCAGCGCACAGGTCAATGGCTACACCTTC. Protein: CASSAQVNGYTF. The chain employs TRBV7-8 and TRBJ1-2, with D perhaps TRBD1 (5 bases). This CDR3 has 12 amino acids. CDR1 SGHVS and CDR2 FQNEAQ come from the germline V gene. V lost 5 bases, J lost 6 bases, and 10 bases lay in between.

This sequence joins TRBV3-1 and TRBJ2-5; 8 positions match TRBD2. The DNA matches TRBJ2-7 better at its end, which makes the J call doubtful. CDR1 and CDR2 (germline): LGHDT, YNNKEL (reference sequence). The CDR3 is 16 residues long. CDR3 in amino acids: CASSHPRAGDKYEQYF. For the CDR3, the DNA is TGTGCCAGCAGCCATCCCAGAGCGGGAGACAAATACGAGCAGTACTTC.

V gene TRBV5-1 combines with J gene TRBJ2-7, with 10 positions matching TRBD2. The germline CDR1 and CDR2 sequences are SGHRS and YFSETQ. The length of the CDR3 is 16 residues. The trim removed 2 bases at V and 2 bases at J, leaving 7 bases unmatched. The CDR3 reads CASSLNSAGGPYEQYF. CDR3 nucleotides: TGCGCCAGCAGCTTAAACTCAGCGGGAGGGCCCTACGAGCAGTACTTC.

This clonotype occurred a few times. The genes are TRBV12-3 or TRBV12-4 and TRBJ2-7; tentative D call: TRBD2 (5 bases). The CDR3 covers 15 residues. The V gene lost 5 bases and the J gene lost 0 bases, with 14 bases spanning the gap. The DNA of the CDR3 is TGTGCCAGCAGTCGCAACGGGATAACCTCCTACGAGCAGTACTTC. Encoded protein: CASSRNGITSYEQYF.

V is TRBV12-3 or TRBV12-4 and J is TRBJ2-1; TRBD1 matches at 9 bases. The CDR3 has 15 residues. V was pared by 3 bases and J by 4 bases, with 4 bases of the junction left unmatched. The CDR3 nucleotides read TGTGCCAGCAGTTTTACCGGGACAGGGTACAATGAGCAGTTCTTC. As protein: CASSFTGTGYNEQFF.

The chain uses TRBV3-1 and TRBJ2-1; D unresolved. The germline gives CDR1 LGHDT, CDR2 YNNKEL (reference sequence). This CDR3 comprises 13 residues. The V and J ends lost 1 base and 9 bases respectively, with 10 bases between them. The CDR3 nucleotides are TGTGCCAGCAGCCAAGGGAGATTCACTGAGCAGTTCTTC. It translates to CASSQGRFTEQFF.

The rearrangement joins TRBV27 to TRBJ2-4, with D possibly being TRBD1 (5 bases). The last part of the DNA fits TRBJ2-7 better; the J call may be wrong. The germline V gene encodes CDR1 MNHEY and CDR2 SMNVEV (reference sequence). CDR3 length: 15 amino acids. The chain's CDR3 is CASSLGQQRYYEQYF. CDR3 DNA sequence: TGTGCCAGCAGTTTGGGGCAGCAGCGTTACTACGAGCAGTACTTC.

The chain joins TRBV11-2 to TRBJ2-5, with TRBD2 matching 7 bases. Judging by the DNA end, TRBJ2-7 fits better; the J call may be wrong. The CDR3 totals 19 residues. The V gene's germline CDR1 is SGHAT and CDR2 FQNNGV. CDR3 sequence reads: CASSHTTFPGRAASYEQYF. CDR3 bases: TGTGCCAGCAGCCATACTACCTTCCCGGGGAGGGCCGCGTCCTACGAGCAGTACTTC.

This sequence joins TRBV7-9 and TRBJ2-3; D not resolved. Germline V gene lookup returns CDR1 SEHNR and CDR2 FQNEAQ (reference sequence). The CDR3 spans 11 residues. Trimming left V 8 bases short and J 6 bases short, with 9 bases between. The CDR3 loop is CASEPGDTQYF. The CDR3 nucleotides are TGTGCCAGCGAACCTGGGGATACGCAGTATTTT.

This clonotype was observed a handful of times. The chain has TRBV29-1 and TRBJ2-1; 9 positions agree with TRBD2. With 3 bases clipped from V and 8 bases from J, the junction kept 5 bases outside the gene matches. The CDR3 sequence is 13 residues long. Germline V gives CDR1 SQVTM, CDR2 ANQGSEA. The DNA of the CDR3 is TGCAGCGTTGAGCGCGGGAGGGCCGATGAGCAGTTCTTC. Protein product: CSVERGRADEQFF.

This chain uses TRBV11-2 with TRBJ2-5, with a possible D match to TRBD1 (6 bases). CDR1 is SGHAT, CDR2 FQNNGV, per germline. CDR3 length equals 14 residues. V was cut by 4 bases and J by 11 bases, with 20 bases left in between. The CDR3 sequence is CASSSTGLPLEQYF. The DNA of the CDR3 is TGTGCCAGCAGCTCTACAGGGCTCCCACTGGAGCAGTACTTC.

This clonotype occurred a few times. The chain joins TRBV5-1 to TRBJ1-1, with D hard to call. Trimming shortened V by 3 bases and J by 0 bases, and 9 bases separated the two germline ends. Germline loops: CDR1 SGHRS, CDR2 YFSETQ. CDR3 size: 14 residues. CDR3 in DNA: TGCGCCAGCAGCTCGTCCAACTTGAACACTGAAGCTTTCTTT. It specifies CASSSSNLNTEAFF.

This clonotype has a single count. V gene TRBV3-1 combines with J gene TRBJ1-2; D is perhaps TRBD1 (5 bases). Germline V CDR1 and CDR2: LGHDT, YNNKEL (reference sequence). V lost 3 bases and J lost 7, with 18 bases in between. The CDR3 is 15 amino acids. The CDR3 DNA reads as TGTGCCAGCAGCCAGCCCTGGGGGGAATCGGCTGGCTACACCTTC. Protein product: CASSQPWGESAGYTF.

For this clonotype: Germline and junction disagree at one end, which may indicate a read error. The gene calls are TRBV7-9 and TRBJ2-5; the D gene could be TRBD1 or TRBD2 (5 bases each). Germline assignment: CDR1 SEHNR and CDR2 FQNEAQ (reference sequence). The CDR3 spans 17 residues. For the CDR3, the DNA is TGTGCCAGCAGCTTAGGGTTGGGGGTAGTACACCAAGAGCCCCAGTACTTC. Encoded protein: CASSLGLGVVHQEPQYF.

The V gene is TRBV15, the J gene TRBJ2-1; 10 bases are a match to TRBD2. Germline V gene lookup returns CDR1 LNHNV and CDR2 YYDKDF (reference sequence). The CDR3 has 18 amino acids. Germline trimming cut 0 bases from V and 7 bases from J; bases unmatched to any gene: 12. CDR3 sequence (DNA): TGTGCCACCAGCAGAGATCTGGCTAGCGGGAGTCGGTTTAATGAGCAGTTCTTC. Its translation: CATSRDLASGSRFNEQFF.

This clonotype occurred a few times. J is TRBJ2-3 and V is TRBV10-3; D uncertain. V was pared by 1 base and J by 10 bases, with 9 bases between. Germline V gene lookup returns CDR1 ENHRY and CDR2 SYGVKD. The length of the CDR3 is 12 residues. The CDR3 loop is CAISELPVAQYF. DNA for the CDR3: TGTGCCATCAGTGAGTTACCAGTGGCGCAGTATTTT.

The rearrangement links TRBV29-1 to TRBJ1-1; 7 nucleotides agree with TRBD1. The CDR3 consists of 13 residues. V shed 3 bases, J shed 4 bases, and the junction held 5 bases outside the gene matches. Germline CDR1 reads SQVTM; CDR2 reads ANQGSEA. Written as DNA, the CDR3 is TGCAGCGTTGACAAGGGGGCGGGCACTGAAGCTTTCTTT. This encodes CSVDKGAGTEAFF. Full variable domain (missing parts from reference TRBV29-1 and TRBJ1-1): SAVISQKPSRDICQRGTSLTIQCQVDSQVTMMFWYRQQPGQSLTLIATANQGSEATYESGFVIDKFPISRPNLTFSTLTVSNMSPEDSSIYLCSVDKGAGTEAFFGQGTRLTVV.

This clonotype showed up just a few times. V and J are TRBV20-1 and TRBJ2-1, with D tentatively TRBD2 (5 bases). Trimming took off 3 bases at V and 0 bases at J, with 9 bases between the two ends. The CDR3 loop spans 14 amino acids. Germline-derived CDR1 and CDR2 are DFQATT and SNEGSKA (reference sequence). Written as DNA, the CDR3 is TGCAGTGCTAGGGCGGGTTCCTCCTACAATGAGCAGTTCTTC. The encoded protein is CSARAGSSYNEQFF.

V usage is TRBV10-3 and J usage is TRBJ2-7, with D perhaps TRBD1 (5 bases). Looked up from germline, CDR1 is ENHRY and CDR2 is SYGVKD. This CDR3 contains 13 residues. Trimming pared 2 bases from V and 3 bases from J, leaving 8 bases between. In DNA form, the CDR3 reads TGTGCCATCAGTGAGGACAGTATCTACGAGCAGTACTTC. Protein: CAISEDSIYEQYF.

This CDR3 is CSDGSAGNEQFF. The CDR3 nucleotides read TGCAGCGACGGGTCTGCGGGTAATGAGCAGTTCTTC. The chain employs TRBV29-1 and TRBJ2-1, with D possibly being TRBD2 (5 bases). The V gene's germline CDR1 is SQVTM and CDR2 ANQGSEA. Trimming took off 7 bases at V and 7 bases at J, with 14 bases between the two ends. This CDR3 contains 12 residues.